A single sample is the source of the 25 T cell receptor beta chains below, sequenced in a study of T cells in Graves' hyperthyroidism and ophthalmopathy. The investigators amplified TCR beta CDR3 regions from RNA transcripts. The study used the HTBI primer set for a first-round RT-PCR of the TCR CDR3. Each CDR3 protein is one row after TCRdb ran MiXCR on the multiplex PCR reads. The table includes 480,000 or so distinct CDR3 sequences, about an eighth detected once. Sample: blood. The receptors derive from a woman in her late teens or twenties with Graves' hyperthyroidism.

CDR3 sequence reads: CATRAGADTEAFF. In DNA, the CDR3 is TGTGCCACAAGGGCGGGGGCGGACACTGAAGCTTTCTTT. V and J are TRBV6-1 and TRBJ1-1; possible D gene TRBD1, 6 bases. This CDR3 comprises 13 residues. CDR1 is MNHNS and CDR2 is SASEGT in the germline V gene. The V and J ends lost 10 bases and 3 bases respectively, with 15 bases between them.

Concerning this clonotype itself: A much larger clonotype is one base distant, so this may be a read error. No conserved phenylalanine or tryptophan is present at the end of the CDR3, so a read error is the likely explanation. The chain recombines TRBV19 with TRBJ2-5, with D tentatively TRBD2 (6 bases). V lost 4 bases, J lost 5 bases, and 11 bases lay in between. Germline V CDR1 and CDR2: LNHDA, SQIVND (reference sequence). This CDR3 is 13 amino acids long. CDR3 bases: TGTGCCAGTAGTACCGGGAGTAGGGAGACCCAGTACCTC. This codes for CASSTGSRETQYL.

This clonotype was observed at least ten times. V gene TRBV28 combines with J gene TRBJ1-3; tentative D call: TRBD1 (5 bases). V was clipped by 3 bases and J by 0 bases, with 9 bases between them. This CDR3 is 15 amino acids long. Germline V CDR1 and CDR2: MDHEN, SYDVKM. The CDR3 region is CASSLGVRSGNTIYF. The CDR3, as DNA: TGTGCCAGCAGTTTGGGGGTTCGCTCTGGAAACACCATATATTTT.

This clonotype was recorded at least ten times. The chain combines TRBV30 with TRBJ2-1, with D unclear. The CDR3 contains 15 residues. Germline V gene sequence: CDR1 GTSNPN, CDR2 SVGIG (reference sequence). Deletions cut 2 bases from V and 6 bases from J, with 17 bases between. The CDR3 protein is CAWSRTQPLGNEQFF. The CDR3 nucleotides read TGTGCCTGGAGTCGGACCCAGCCATTGGGCAATGAGCAGTTCTTC.

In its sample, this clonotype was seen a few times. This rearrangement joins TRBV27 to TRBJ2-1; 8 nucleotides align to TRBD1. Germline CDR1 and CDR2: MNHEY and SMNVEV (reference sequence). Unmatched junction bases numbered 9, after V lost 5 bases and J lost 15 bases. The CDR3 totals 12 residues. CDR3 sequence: CASSPRQGKLFF. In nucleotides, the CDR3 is TGTGCCAGCAGTCCCAGACAGGGGAAATTGTTCTTC.

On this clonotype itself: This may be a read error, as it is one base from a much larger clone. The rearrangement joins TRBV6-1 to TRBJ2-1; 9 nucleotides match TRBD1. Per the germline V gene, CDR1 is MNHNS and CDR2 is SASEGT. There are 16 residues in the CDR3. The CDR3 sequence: CVQTSTGQGSRNEQFF. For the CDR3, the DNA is TGTGTCCAAACTAGTACGGGACAGGGTTCCCGCAATGAGCAGTTCTTC.

This CDR3 is CASSPQDSRSAYEQYF. The CDR3 nucleotides read TGTGCCAGTAGTCCCCAGGACTCTCGGTCGGCCTACGAGCAGTACTTC. The chain links TRBV19 to TRBJ2-7, with D possibly matching TRBD2 (5 bases). CDR3 size: 16 residues. Between the trimmed V and J ends, which lost 5 bases and 2 bases, there was a span of 19 bases. CDR1 and CDR2 (germline): LNHDA, SQIVND (reference sequence).

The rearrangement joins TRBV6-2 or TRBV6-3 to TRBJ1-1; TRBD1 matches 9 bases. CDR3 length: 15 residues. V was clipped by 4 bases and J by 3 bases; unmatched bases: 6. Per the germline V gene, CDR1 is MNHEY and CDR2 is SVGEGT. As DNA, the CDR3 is TGTGCCAGCAGTTCGGGACAGGGAGGGGACACTGAAGCTTTCTTT. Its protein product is CASSSGQGGDTEAFF.

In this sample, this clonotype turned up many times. The CDR3: CASSTRQENTEAFF. CDR3 coding DNA: TGTGCCAGTAGTACCCGACAGGAGAACACTGAAGCTTTCTTT. The chain links TRBV19 to TRBJ1-1; TRBD1 is a possible D gene (6 bases). V lost 4 bases, J lost 1 base, and 10 bases lay in between. Germline V CDR1 and CDR2: LNHDA, SQIVND (reference sequence). The CDR3 sequence is 14 residues long.

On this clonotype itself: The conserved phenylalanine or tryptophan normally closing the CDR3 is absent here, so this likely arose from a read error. CDR3: CASSRDGHSGWVGQYV. CDR3 nucleotides: TGTGCCAGCAGTCGGGATGGACACTCTGGGTGGGTAGGTCAGTACGTC. The rearrangement links TRBV6-1 to TRBJ2-5; perhaps D is TRBD1 or TRBD2 (5 bases each). CDR1 MNHNS and CDR2 SASEGT come from the germline V gene. V was cut by 5 bases and J by 11 bases, with 27 bases left in between. This CDR3 comprises 16 residues.

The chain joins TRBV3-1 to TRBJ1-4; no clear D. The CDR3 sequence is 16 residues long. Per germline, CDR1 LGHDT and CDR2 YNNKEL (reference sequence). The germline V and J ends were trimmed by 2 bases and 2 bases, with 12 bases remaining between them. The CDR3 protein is CASSQWRAVTNEKLFF. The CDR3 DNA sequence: TGTGCCAGCAGCCAATGGAGAGCGGTCACTAATGAAAAACTGTTTTTT.

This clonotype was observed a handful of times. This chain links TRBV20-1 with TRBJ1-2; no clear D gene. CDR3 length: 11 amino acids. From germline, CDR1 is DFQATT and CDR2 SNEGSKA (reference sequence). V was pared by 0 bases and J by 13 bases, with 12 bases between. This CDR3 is CSARDGWGPTF. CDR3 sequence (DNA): TGCAGTGCTAGAGATGGTTGGGGTCCCACCTTC.

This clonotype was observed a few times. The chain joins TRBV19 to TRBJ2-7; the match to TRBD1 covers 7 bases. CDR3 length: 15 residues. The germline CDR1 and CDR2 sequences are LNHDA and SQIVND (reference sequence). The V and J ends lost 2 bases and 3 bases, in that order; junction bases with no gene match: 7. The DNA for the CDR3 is TGTGCCAGTAGTATAACAGGGGACCTCTTCTACGAGCAGTACTTC. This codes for CASSITGDLFYEQYF.

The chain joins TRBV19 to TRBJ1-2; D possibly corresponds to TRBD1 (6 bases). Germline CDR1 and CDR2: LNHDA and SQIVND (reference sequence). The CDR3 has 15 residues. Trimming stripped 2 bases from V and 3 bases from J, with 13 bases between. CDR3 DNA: TGTGCCAGTAGTATAAAGGGGGTAGGAGACTATGGCTACACCTTC. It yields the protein CASSIKGVGDYGYTF.

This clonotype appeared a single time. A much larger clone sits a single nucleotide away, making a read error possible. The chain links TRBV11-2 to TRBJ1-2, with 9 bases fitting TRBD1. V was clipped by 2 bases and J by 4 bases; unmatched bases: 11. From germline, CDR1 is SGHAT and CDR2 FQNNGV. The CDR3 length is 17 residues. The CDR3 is CASSLSGTETGGYGYTF. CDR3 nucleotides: TGTGCCAGCAGCTTAAGCGGTACAGAGACAGGGGGCTATGGCTACACCTTC. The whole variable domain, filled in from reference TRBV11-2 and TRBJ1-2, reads EAGVAQSPRYKIIEKRQSVAFWCNPISGHATLYWYQQILGQGPKLLIQFQNNGVVDDSQLPKDRFSAERLKGVDSTLKIQPAKLEDSAVYLCASSLSGTETGGYGYTFGSGTRLTVV.

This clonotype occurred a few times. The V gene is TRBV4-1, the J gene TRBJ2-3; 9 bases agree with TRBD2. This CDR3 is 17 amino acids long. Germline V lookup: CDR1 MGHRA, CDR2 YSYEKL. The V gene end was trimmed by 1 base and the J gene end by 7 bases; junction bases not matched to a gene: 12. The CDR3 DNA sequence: TGCGCCAGCAGCCAAGCCGTTACTAGCGGGCCCTTCCATACGCAGTATTTT. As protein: CASSQAVTSGPFHTQYF.

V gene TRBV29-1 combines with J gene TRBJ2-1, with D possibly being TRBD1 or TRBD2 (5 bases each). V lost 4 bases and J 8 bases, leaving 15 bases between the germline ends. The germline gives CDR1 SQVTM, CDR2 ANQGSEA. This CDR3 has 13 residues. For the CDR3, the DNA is TGCAGCGTTGCTAGGGACCTCGGGGATGAGCAGTTCTTC. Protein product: CSVARDLGDEQFF.

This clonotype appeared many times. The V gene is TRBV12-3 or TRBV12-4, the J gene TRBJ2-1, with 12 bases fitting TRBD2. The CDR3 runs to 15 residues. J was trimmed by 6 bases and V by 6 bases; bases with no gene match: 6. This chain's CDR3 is CASRSTSGRSNEQFF. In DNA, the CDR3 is TGTGCCAGCAGATCCACTAGCGGGAGGAGCAATGAGCAGTTCTTC.

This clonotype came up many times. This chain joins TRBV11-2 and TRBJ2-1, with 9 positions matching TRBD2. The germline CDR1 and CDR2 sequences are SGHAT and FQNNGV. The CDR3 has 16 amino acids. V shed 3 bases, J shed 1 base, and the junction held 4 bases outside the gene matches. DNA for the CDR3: TGTGCCAGCAGCTTTAGCGGGAGAGGGTCCTACAATGAGCAGTTCTTC. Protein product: CASSFSGRGSYNEQFF.

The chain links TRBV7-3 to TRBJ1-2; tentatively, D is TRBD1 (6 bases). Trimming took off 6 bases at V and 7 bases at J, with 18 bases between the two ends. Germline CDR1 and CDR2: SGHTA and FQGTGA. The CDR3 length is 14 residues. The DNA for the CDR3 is TGTGCCAGCAGGGCTACCGGGACACCGATTGGCTACACCTTC. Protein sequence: CASRATGTPIGYTF.

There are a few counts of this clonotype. CDR3 DNA: TGCAGTGCTAGGCGGAGTTCCTACAATGAGCAGTTCTTC. Its protein is CSARRSSYNEQFF. The chain couples TRBV20-1 to TRBJ2-1; D is ambiguous. Germline CDR1 reads DFQATT; CDR2 reads SNEGSKA (reference sequence). Trimming pared 3 bases from V and 1 base from J, leaving 7 bases between. This CDR3 contains 13 residues.

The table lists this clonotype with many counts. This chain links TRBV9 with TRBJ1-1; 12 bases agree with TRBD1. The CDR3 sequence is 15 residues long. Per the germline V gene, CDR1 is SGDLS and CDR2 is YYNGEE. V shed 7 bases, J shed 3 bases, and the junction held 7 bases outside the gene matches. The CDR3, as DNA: TGTGCCAGCTCGGGACAGGGGGCAAGGTACACTGAAGCTTTCTTT. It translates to CASSGQGARYTEAFF.

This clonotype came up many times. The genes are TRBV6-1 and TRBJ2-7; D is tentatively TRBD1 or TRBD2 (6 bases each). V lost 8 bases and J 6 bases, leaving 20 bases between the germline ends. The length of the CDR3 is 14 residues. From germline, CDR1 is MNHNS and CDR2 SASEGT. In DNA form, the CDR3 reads TGTGCCAGCGGAAAGGGGGGACGAGCAAGCGAGCAGTACTTC. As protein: CASGKGGRASEQYF.

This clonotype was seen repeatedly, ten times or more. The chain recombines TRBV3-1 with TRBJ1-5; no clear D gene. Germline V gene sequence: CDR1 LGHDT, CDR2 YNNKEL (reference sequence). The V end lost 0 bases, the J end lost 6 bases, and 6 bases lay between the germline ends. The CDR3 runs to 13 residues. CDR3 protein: CASSQDGGQPQHF. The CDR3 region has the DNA TGTGCCAGCAGCCAAGACGGTGGTCAGCCCCAGCATTTT.

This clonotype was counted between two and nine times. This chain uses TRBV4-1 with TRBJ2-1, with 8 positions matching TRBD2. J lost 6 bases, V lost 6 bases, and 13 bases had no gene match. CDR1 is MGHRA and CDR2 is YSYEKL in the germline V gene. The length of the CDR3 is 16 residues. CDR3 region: CASSPTPSGSTNEQFF. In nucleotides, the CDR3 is TGCGCCAGCAGTCCAACCCCCAGCGGGAGTACCAATGAGCAGTTCTTC.